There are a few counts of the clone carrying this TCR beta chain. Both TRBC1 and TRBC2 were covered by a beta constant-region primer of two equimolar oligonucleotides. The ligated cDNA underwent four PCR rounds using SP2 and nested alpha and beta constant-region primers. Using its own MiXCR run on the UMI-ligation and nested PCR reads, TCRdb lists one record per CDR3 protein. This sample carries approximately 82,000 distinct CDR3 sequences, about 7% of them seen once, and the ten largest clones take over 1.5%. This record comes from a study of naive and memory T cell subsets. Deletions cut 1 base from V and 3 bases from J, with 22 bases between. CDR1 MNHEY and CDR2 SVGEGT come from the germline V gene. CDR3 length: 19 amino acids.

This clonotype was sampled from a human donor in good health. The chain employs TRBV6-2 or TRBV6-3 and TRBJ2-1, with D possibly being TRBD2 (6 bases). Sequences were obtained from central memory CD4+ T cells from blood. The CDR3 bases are TGTGCCAGCAGTTACTACCCCATCTACGGGAGACTCCTCTACAATGAGCAGTTCTTC. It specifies CASSYYPIYGRLLYNEQFF.